This T cell receptor (beta chain) emerged from a study of T-cell memory formation after mild COVID-19. V was pared by 3 bases and J by 3 bases, with 8 bases between. Per the germline V gene, CDR1 is DFQATT and CDR2 is SNEGSKA (reference sequence). The CDR3 runs to 12 residues. The 5'RACE method, run with constant-segment primers, produced TCR alpha and TCR beta cDNA libraries (carrying sample barcodes and UMIs). Each CDR3 protein gets one entry after TCRdb re-called the 5' RACE reads with MiXCR. The sample lists about 82,000 distinct CDR3 sequences, roughly 12% occurring once. The study, taken as a whole, reports: The study found balanced CD4/CD8 in clones contracting day 15 to 85 and a CD4+ lean in later expanders. Among CD4+ contracting clones, most were CM and EM, and CD8+ ones EMRA.

Note on this clonotype: Its specificity is not known.

Sequences were obtained from PBMCs or a T cell subset sorted from them (not recorded which). The clonotype comes from a man aged 18 to 30 who had mild COVID-19 (a few samples of this study predate the infection). Cell type and time point are not known. This sequence joins TRBV20-1 and TRBJ1-1; D not resolved. DNA for the CDR3: TGCAGTGCTAGTCTGCGAGACACTGAAGCTTTCTTT. Protein sequence: CSASLRDTEAFF.